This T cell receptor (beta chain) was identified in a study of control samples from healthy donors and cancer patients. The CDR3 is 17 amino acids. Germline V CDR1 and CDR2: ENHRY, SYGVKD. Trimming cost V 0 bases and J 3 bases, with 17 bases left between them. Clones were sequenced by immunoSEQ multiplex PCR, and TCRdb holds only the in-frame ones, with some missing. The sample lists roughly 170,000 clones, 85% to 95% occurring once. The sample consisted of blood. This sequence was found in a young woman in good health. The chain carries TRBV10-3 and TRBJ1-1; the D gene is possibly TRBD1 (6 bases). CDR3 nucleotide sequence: TGTGCCATCAGTGAGTCGTTAGGTAGGGGGTTAGACACTGAAGCTTTCTTT. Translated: CAISESLGRGLDTEAFF.